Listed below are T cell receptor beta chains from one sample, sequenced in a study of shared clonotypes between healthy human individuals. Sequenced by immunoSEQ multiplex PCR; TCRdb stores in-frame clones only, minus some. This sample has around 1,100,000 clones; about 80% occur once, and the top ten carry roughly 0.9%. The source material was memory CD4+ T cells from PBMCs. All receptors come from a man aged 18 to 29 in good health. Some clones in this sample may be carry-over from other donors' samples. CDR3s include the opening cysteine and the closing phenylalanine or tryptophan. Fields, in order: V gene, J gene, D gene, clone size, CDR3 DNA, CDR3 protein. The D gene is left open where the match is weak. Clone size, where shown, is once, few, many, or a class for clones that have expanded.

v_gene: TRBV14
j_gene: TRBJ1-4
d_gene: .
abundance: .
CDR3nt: TGTGCCAGCAGTTACATCCAGGGAGTAGATGAAAAACTGTTTTTT
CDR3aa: CASSYIQGVDEKLFF

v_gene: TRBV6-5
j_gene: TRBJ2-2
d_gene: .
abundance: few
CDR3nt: TGTGCCAGCAGTGGGCATGGAAGGGACACCGGGGAGCTGTTTTTT
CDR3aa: CASSGHGRDTGELFF

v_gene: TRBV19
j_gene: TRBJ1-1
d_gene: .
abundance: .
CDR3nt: TGTGCCAGTAGGGTAAGGGCACTAGGATCAGCCACTGAAGCTTTCTTT
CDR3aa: CASRVRALGSATEAFF

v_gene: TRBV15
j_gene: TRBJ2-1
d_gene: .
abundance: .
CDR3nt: TGTGCCACCAGCAGAGATCTCGTCTCCTACAATGAGCAGTTCTTC
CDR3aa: CATSRDLVSYNEQFF

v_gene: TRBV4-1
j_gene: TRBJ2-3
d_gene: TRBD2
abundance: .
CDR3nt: TGCGCCAGCAGCCGGCCAACTAGCGAATACACAGATACGCAGTATTTT
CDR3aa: CASSRPTSEYTDTQYF

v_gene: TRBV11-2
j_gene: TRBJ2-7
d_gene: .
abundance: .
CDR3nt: TGTGCCAGCAGCTTAATAATCGGCTACGAGCAGTACTTC
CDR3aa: CASSLIIGYEQYF

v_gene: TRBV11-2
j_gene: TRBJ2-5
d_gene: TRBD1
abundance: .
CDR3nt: TGTGCCAGCAGCCCCGGACAGGGGAGAACGAGCCAAGAGACCCAGTACTTC
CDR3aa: CASSPGQGRTSQETQYF

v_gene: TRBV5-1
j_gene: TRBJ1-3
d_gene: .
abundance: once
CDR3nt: TGCGCCAGCAGCACAGGCCCCTCTGGAAACACCATATATTTT
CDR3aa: CASSTGPSGNTIYF

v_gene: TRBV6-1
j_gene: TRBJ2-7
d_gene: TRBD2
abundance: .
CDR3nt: TGTGCCAGCAGTGAAACCCTAGCGGGATCGGACGAGCAGTACTTC
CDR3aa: CASSETLAGSDEQYF

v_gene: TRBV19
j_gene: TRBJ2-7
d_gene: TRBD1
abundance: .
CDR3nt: TGTGCCAGTAGTGCACCGGGACAGGGATTCTACGAGCAGTACTTC
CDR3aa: CASSAPGQGFYEQYF

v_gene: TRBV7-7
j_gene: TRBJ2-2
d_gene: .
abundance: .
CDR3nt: TGTGCCAGCAGCTTATCAGTCACCGGGGAGCTGTTTTTT
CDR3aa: CASSLSVTGELFF

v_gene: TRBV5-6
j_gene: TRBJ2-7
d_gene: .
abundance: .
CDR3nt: TGTGCCAGCAGCTTGGTGGGACCATCGGAGCAGTACTTC
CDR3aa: CASSLVGPSEQYF

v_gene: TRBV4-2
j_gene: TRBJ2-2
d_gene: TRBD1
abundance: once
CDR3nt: TGTGCCAGCAGCCAAGATATCGGACAGGGGGGGACCGGGGAGCTGTTTTTT
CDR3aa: CASSQDIGQGGTGELFF

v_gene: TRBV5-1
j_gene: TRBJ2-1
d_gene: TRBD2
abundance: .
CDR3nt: TGCGCCAGCAGCTTGGTAGGCGGGAGAAGGGACAATGAGCAGTTCTTC
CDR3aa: CASSLVGGRRDNEQFF

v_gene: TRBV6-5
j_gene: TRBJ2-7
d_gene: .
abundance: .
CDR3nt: TGTGCCAGCAGTTCCCCCGGGACACGCGAGCAGTACTTC
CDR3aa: CASSSPGTREQYF

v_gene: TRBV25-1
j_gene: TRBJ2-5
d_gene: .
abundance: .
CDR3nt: TGTGCCAGCAGTGAATCGGGGAGAGAGACCCAGTACTTC
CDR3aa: CASSESGRETQYF

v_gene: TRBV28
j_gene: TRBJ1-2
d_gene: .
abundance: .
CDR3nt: TGTGCCAGCAGTTTTTTAGGGGTTGGCTACACCTTC
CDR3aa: CASSFLGVGYTF

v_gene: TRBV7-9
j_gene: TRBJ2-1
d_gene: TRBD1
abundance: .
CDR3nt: TGTGCCAGCAGCCCATCCGGACAGGCCCCTGAGCAGTTCTTC
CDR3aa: CASSPSGQAPEQFF

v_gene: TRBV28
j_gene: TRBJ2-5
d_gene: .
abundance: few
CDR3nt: TGTGCCAGCAGTCCAGCCGGGACTGGTGAGACCCAGTACTTC
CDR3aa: CASSPAGTGETQYF

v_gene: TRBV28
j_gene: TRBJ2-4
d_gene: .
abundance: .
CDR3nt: TGTGCTTCCGGGCTGCAAGCCAAAAACATTCAGTACTTC
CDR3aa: CASGLQAKNIQYF

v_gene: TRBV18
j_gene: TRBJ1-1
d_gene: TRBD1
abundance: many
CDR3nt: TGTGCCAGCTCACCCTTCGGACAGGGGGCAGGAAACACTGAAGCTTTCTTT
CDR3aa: CASSPFGQGAGNTEAFF

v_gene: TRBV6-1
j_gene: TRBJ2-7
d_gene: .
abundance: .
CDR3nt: TGTGCCAGCGCTCCGGGGATGCACGAGCAGTACTTC
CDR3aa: CASAPGMHEQYF

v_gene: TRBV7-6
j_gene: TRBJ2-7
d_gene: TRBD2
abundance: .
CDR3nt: TGTGCCAGCAGCTCCACTAGCGGGAGGGCAGGGGAGCAGTACTTC
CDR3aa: CASSSTSGRAGEQYF

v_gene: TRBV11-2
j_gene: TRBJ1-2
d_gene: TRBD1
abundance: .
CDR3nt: TGTGCCAGCAGCTCCGACAGGGACCGGAACAACACCTTC
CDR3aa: CASSSDRDRNNTF

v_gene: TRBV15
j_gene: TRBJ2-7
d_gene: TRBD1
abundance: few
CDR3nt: TGTGCCACCAGCAGGGCTATAACAGGGGGCCCTGGGTTTTACGAGCAGTACTTC
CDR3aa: CATSRAITGGPGFYEQYF

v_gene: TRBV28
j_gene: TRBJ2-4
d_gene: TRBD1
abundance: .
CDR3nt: TGTGCCAGCAGGGACAGGGGATTGGGAGCCAAAAACATTCAGTACTTC
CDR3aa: CASRDRGLGAKNIQYF

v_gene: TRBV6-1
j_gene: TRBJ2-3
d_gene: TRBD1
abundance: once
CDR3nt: TGTGCCAGCAGTGAAGGGGGGACAGGCACAGATACGCAGTATTTT
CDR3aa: CASSEGGTGTDTQYF

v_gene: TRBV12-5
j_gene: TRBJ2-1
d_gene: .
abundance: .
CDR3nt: TGTGCTAGTGGTTTGGCTCCAGTCGTGGGACCCCCGATGCAGTTCTTC
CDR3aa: CASGLAPVVGPPMQFF

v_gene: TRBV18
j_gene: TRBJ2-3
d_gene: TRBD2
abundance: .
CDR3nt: TGTGCCAGCTCACTCGCGGCCGCGACTAGCGGGAGTGTAAGGACAGATACGCAGTATTTT
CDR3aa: CASSLAAATSGSVRTDTQYF

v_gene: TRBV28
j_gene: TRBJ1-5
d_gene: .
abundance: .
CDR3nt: TGTGCCAGCAGTTTAAATTCAGGCAATCAGCCCCAGCATTTT
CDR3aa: CASSLNSGNQPQHF

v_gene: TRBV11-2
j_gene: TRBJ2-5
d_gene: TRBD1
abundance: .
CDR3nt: TGTGCCAGCAGCTTAGCACAGGGGGCCTGGGAGACCCAGTACTTC
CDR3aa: CASSLAQGAWETQYF

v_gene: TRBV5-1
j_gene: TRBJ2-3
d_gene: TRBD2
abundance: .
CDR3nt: TGCGCCAGCAGCTTGGCACTAGCGGGAGGACCCACAGATACGCAGTATTTT
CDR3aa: CASSLALAGGPTDTQYF

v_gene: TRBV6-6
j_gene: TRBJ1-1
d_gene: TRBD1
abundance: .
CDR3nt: TGTGCCAGCAGTCGGGACAGGGGATTTAGGAACACTGAAGCTTTCTTT
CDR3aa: CASSRDRGFRNTEAFF

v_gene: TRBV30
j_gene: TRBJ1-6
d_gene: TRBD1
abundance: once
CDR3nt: TGTGCCTGGACGGGACAGCTGGTCCATTCACCCCTCCACTTT
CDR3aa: CAWTGQLVHSPLHF

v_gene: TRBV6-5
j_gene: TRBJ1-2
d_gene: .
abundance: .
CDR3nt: TGTGCCAGCAGCAAGCAGGGAAACTATGGCTACACCTTC
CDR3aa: CASSKQGNYGYTF

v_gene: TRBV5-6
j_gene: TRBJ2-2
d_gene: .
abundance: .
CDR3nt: TGTGCCAGCGCAAAAACAGGATCCGCGGCCGGGGAGCTGTTTTTT
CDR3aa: CASAKTGSAAGELFF

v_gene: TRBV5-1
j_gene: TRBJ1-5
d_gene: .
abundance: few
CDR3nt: TGCGCCAGCAGCTTGGAGGGAGGGTTTTATCAGCCCCAGCATTTT
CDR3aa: CASSLEGGFYQPQHF

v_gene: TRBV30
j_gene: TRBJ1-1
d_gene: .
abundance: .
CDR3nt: TGTGCCTGGAGTCCCTGGACAGTAGCAATGAACACTGAAGCTTTCTTT
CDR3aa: CAWSPWTVAMNTEAFF

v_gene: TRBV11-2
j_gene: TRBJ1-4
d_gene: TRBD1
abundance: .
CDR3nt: TGTGCCAGCAGCTTGGGGGGACAGGGAGGGAAACTGTTTTTT
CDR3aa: CASSLGGQGGKLFF

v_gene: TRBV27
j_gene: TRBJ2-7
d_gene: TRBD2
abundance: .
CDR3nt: TGTGCCAGCAGTTTACGGCTAGCGGGACGTTACGAGCAGTACTTC
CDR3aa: CASSLRLAGRYEQYF

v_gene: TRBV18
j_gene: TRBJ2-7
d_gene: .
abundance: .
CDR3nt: TGTGCCAGCTCACCGTTGGTGGGGGGCGGGGAGCAGTACTTC
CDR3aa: CASSPLVGGGEQYF

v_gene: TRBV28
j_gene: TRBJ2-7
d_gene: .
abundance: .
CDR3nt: TGTGCCAGCAGTTTAAAGTACGGACCCTACGAGCAGTACTTC
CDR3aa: CASSLKYGPYEQYF

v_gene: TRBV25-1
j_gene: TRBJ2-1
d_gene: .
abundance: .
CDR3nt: TGTGCCAGCAGTGATACTAGGGCAGCTCCTTCCTACAATGAGCAGTTCTTC
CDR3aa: CASSDTRAAPSYNEQFF

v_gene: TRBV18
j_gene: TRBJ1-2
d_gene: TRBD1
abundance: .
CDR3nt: TGTGCCAGCTCACCAGAACAGGGGCCGTATGGCTACACCTTC
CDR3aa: CASSPEQGPYGYTF

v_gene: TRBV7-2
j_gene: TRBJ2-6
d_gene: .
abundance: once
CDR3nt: TGTGCCAGCAGCTTTCAGGGCACCCGCTCTGGGGCCAACGTCCTGACTTTC
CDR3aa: CASSFQGTRSGANVLTF

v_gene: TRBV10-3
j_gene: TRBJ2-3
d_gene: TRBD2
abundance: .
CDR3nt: TGTGCCACAAGGACTAGCGGGAGGAGTACGCAGTATTTT
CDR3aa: CATRTSGRSTQYF

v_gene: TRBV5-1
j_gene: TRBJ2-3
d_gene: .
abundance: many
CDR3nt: TGCGCCAGCAGCCCGTCGGTGGGCACAGATACGCAGTATTTT
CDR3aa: CASSPSVGTDTQYF

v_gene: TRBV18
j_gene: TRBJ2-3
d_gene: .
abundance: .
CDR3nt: TGTGCCAGCTCACCAGCTCGACAGCTTAGCACAGATACGCAGTATTTT
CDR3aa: CASSPARQLSTDTQYF

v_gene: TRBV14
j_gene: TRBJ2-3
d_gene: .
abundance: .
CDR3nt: TGTGCCAGCAGCCAAGTGTGGAGCGATACGCAGTATTTT
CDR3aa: CASSQVWSDTQYF

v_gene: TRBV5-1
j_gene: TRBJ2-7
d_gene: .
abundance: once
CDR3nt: TGCGCCAGCAGCTTGGAGCCCTACGAGCAGTACTTC
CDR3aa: CASSLEPYEQYF

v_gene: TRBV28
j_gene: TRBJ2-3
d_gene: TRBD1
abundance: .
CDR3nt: TGTGCCAGCAGTTCCGGGACAGTGGGCACAGATACGCAGTATTTT
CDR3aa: CASSSGTVGTDTQYF

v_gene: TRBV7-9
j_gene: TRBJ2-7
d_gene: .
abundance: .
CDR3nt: TGTGCCAGCAGCTTAGCGCTAGCGAGGAGCTCCTACGAGCAGTACTTC
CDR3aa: CASSLALARSSYEQYF

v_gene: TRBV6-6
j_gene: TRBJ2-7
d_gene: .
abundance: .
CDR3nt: TGTGCCAGCAGTTACTCTGGTAGCGGCTCCTACGAGCAGTACTTC
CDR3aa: CASSYSGSGSYEQYF

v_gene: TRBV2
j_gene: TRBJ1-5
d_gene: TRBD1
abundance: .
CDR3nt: TGTGCCAGCAGTGCAGGGACAGGGGGTCAGCCCCAGCATTTT
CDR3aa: CASSAGTGGQPQHF

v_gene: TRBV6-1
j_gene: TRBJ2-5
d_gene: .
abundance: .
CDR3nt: TGTGCCAGCGCCGGTTATCTCAGGGAGACCCAGTACTTC
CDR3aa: CASAGYLRETQYF

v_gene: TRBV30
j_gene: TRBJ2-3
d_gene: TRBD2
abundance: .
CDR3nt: TGTGCCTGGAGTGTAAGCATAGCGGGTGATACGCAGTATTTT
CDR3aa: CAWSVSIAGDTQYF

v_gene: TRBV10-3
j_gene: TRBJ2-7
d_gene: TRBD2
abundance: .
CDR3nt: TGTGCCATCAGTGACGTGATTAGCGGGAGCTTTGTTTACGAGCAGTACTTC
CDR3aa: CAISDVISGSFVYEQYF

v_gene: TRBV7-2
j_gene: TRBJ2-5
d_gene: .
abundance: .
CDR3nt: TGTGCCAGCAGCTCGAACAAAGAGACCCAGTACTTC
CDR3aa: CASSSNKETQYF

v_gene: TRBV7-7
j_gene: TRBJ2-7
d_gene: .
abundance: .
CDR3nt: TGTGCCAGCAGCTTAAGGGGGGGCTACGAGCAGTACTTC
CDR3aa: CASSLRGGYEQYF

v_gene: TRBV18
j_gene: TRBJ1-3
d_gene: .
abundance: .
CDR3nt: TGTGCCAGCTCACCACGCGACAGAGACACCATATATTTT
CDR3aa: CASSPRDRDTIYF